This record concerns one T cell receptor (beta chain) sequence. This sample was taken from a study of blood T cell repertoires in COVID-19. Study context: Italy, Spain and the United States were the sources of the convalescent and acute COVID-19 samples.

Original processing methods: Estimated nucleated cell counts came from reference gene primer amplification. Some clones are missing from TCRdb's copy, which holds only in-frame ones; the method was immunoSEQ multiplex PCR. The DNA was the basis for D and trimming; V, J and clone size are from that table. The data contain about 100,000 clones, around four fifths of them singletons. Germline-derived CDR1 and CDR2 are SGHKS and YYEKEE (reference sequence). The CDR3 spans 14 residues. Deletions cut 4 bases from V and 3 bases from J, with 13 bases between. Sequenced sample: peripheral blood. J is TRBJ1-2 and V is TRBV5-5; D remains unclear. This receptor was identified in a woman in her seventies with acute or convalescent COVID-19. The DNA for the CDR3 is TGTGCCAGCAGCCCCGTCGACCGGGACTATGGCTACACCTTC. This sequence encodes CASSPVDRDYGYTF. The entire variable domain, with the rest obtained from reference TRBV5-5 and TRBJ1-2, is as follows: DAGVTQSPTHLIKTRGQQVTLRCSPISGHKSVSWYQQVLGQGPQFIFQYYEKEERGRGNFPDRFSARQFPNYSSELNVNALLLGDSALYLCASSPVDRDYGYTFGSGTRLTVV.